Sequencing of this T cell receptor (beta chain) was carried out in a study of T cell responses to AZD1222 COVID-19 vaccine. General observations from the study: Only five to seven individuals given AZD1222 were seropositive at baseline. Spike-specific TCRs gained breadth and depth after people received two AZD1222 doses.

On this clone itself: Its matching antigen is unknown.

Clones were sequenced by immunoSEQ multiplex PCR, and TCRdb holds only the in-frame ones, with some missing. The sample yields about 63,000 clones, 65% to 90% seen once. Sequencing used peripheral blood, obtained on day 0 of AZD1222 vaccination. The source of this sequence is an adult in good health.

This CDR3 reads CASSMTGNYGYTF. The CDR3 nucleotides are TGTGCCAGCAGTATGACAGGGAACTATGGCTACACCTTC. The chain carries TRBV27 and TRBJ1-2; 7 bases map to TRBD1. V gave up 5 bases and J gave up 2 bases; unmatched junction bases: 2. Germline CDR1 MNHEY, CDR2 SMNVEV (reference sequence). The CDR3 is 13 amino acids.